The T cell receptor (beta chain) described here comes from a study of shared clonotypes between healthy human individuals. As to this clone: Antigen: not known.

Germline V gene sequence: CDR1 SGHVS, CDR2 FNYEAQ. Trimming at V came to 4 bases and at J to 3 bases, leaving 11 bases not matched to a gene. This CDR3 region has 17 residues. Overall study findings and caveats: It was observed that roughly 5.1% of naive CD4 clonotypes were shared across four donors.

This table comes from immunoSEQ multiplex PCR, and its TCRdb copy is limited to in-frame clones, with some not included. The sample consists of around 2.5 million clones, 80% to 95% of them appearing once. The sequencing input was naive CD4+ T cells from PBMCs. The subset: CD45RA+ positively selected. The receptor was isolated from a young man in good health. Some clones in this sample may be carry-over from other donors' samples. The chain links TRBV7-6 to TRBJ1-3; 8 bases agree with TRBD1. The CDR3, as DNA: TGTGCCAGCAGCTCAGGTCAGACAGGGGCAGTTGGAAACACCATATATTTT. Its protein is CASSSGQTGAVGNTIYF.